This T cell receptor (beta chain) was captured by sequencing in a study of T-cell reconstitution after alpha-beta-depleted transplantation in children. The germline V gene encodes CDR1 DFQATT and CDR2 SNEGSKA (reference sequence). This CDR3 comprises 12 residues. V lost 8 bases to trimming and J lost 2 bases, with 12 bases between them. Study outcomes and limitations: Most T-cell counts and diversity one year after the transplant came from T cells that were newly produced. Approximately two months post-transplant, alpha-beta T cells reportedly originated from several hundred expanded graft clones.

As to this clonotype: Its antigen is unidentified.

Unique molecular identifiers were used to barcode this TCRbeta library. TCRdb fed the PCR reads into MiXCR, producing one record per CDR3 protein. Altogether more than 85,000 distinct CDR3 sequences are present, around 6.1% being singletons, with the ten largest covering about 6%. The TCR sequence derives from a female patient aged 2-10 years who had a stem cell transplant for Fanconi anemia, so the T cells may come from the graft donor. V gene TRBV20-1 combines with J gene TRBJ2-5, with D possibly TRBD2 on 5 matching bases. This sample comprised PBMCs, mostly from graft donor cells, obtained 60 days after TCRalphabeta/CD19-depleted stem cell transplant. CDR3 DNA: TGCAGTACTATAGCGTTTCAAGAGACCCAGTACTTC. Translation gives CSTIAFQETQYF.